Included here is one T cell receptor beta chain sequence, with context. What it recognizes is unknown. The CDR3 has 16 amino acids. CDR1 is SGDLS, CDR2 YYNGEE, per germline. V gave up 2 bases and J gave up 2 bases; unmatched junction bases: 3. The repertoire was sequenced with immunoSEQ multiplex PCR; TCRdb's copy has only in-frame clones and lacks some. The sample has tens of thousands of clones; roughly 88% are singletons. Sample time point: naive CD8 control sorted from an acute-time-point sample. Cells were stained for CD3, CD8 and CD45RO, excluding dead cells. This entry belongs to a study of CD8 T cells in acute hepatitis C reinfection. At the level of the study: TCRbeta of HCV NS3-1073-specific CD8+ T cells was profiled.

Study observations and caveats: Follow-up repertoires were missing for chronically infected subjects.

This chain connects TRBV9 to TRBJ2-2; TRBD2 matches 10 bases. The TCR originated in a woman aged 18 to 35 who spontaneously cleared hepatitis C infection. Sequenced: naive CD8+ T cells from PBMCs. The CDR3 DNA sequence: TGTGCCAGCAGCGTGTCTAGCGGGAGTAACACCGGGGAGCTGTTTTTT. This codes for CASSVSSGSNTGELFF.